One sample yielded the 15 T cell receptor beta chains listed below, sequenced in a study of blood T cell repertoires in COVID-19. TCRdb's table, derived via immunoSEQ multiplex PCR, lists solely in-frame clones and lacks some. There are 140,000 or so clones in the sample; almost 85% occur only once, and over 2.5% lies in the top ten. Sequenced material: peripheral blood. Receptors originate from a man in his forties or fifties with acute or convalescent COVID-19.

The chain employs TRBV3-1 (or the pseudogene TRBV3-2) and TRBJ2-1; D call uncertain. The CDR3 sequence is 13 residues long. Germline V gene lookup returns CDR1 LGHDT and CDR2 YNNKEL (reference sequence). Between the trimmed V and J ends, which lost 3 bases and 7 bases, there was a span of 10 bases. As DNA, the CDR3 is TGTGCCAGCAGCCATCCGACATGGAATGAGCAGTTCTTC. Protein: CASSHPTWNEQFF.

This sequence joins TRBV3-1 (or the pseudogene TRBV3-2) and TRBJ1-5; D remains ambiguous. V gave up 0 bases and J gave up 5 bases, with 11 bases separating them. This CDR3 region has 15 residues. From germline, CDR1 is LGHDT and CDR2 YNNKEL (reference sequence). The CDR3 sequence is CASSQDLTGDQPQHF. CDR3 nucleotides: TGTGCCAGCAGCCAAGATCTGACCGGGGATCAGCCCCAGCATTTT.

Regarding this clone: Other DNA sequences in this specimen translate into the identical CDR3. V is TRBV5-4 and J is TRBJ2-2; 15 nucleotides line up with TRBD2. The CDR3 sequence is 17 residues long. CDR1 is SGHNT and CDR2 is YYREEE in the germline V gene (reference sequence). J gave up 1 base and V 5 bases, and 3 bases lay outside the gene matches. The CDR3 DNA reads as TGTGCCAGCAGACAGGGACTAGCGGGAGGGAACACCGGGGAGCTGTTTTTT. Protein: CASRQGLAGGNTGELFF.

The V gene is TRBV7-8, the J gene TRBJ2-7; 8 nucleotides align to TRBD2. J gave up 5 bases and V 4 bases, and 10 bases lay outside the gene matches. The germline CDR1 and CDR2 sequences are SGHVS and FQNEAQ. CDR3 length: 15 amino acids. CDR3 nucleotide sequence: TGTGCCAGCAGCTCTTCCGGGACTAGTTCTAACGAGCAGTACTTC. Translated: CASSSSGTSSNEQYF.

V gene TRBV2 combines with J gene TRBJ2-2; D is unclear. This CDR3 region has 13 residues. CDR1 SNHLY and CDR2 FYNNEI come from the germline V gene. V lost 0 bases, J lost 7 bases, and 6 bases lay in between. The CDR3 DNA follows: TGTGCCAGCAGTGAAGCGCAGGTCGGGGAGCTGTTTTTT. Encoded protein: CASSEAQVGELFF.

The gene calls are TRBV19 and TRBJ2-3, with 7 bases that match TRBD2. V trimming: 9 bases; J trimming: 2 bases; junction bases outside the gene matches: 20. The germline V gene has CDR1 LNHDA and CDR2 SQIVND (reference sequence). The CDR3 totals 18 residues. Here the CDR3 reads CASSSRVFRGEATDTQYF. CDR3 sequence (DNA): TGTGCCAGCTCCTCTCGAGTGTTTCGGGGGGAAGCCACAGATACGCAGTATTTT.

This chain uses TRBV3-1 (or the pseudogene TRBV3-2) with TRBJ2-7; 7 bases agree with TRBD1. Germline-derived CDR1 and CDR2 are LGHDT and YNNKEL (reference sequence). V dropped 4 bases and J dropped 6; count of bases not matched to a gene: 9. The CDR3 is 14 residues long. Here the CDR3 reads CASSPHNRGGEQYF. The CDR3 DNA is TGTGCCAGCAGCCCGCACAACAGGGGTGGCGAGCAGTACTTC.

CDR3 sequence: CATSRPGLAGVNRELFF. The CDR3 region has the DNA TGTGCCACCAGCCGACCGGGACTAGCGGGAGTCAATAGGGAGCTGTTTTTT. V is TRBV15 and J is TRBJ2-2; 14 bases agree with TRBD2. This CDR3 spans 17 amino acids. Unmatched junction bases numbered 11, after V lost 5 bases and J lost 9 bases. Germline CDR1 reads LNHNV; CDR2 reads YYDKDF (reference sequence).

CDR3 coding DNA: TGCGCCAGCAGCCTCCCTGGCGGGACCGGGGAGCTGTTTTTT. Encoded protein: CASSLPGGTGELFF. V gene TRBV4-1 combines with J gene TRBJ2-2; TRBD2 is a possible D gene (5 bases). The CDR3 totals 14 residues. In germline, CDR1 is MGHRA, CDR2 YSYEKL. The V and J ends lost 4 bases and 5 bases respectively, with 11 bases between them.

The chain employs TRBV6-6 and TRBJ1-5, with D possibly being TRBD1 (5 bases). The V and J ends lost 4 bases and 1 base respectively, with 14 bases between them. This CDR3 has 16 amino acids. Looked up from germline, CDR1 is MNHNY and CDR2 is SVGAGI (reference sequence). This CDR3 reads CASSLHATASNQPQHF. CDR3 DNA: TGTGCCAGCAGTTTACATGCGACAGCAAGCAATCAGCCCCAGCATTTT.

This clone was seen a few times. The chain carries TRBV11-2 and TRBJ1-1; 7 positions agree with TRBD1. The CDR3 consists of 15 residues. The germline CDR1 and CDR2 sequences are SGHAT and FQNNGV. The V gene end was trimmed by 1 base and the J gene end by 1 base; junction bases not matched to a gene: 3. DNA for the CDR3: TGTGCCAGCAGCTTAGTTCAGGGGGAGAACACTGAAGCTTTCTTT. This sequence encodes CASSLVQGENTEAFF.

The J gene is TRBJ1-5, the V gene TRBV6-4, with TRBD1 matching over 10 bases. CDR1 is MRHNA, CDR2 SNTAGT, per germline. The CDR3 is 17 residues long. J gave up 8 bases and V 0 bases, and 10 bases lay outside the gene matches. CDR3 sequence reads: CASSDSGTGAVVEPQHF. The CDR3 DNA reads TGTGCCAGCAGTGACTCTGGGACAGGGGCGGTTGTTGAGCCCCAGCATTTT.

The chain has TRBV7-8 and TRBJ2-1, with TRBD2 matching over 13 bases. The CDR3 has 20 amino acids. Germline-derived CDR1 and CDR2 are SGHVS and FQNEAQ. Trimming took 3 bases from V and 1 from J; bases not matched to a gene: 12. The CDR3 region has the DNA TGTGCCAGCAGCTTGTTAAATTCTGTGGGACTAGCGGGATCCTACAATGAGCAGTTCTTC. Its translation: CASSLLNSVGLAGSYNEQFF.

V usage is TRBV4-2 and J usage is TRBJ2-6; no clear D. CDR1 and CDR2 (germline): LGHNA, YNFKEQ. V was shortened by 0 bases and J by 0 bases, with 12 bases between the two germline ends. This CDR3 contains 18 residues. CDR3 sequence (DNA): TGTGCCAGCAGCCAAGATGCCCGAGGAGCCTCTGGGGCCAACGTCCTGACTTTC. Protein sequence: CASSQDARGASGANVLTF.

The rearrangement joins TRBV15 to TRBJ1-3; no reliable D call. Germline CDR1 LNHNV, CDR2 YYDKDF (reference sequence). The CDR3 has 13 amino acids. The ends were cut back, 8 bases at V and 0 bases at J, with 8 bases in the middle. CDR3 protein: CATRRGSGNTIYF. The CDR3 coding sequence is TGTGCCACCCGCCGGGGCTCTGGAAACACCATATATTTT.